The 22 T cell receptor beta chains in this list originate from one sample, sequenced in a study of cytomegalovirus exposure and HLA in healthy donors. Here immunoSEQ multiplex PCR was the method, and the copy in TCRdb shows in-frame clones only, minus some. The repertoire holds 100,000 to 150,000 clones, with roughly nine tenths as singletons. Material: PBMCs. The receptors were gathered from a woman aged 18-29 years in good health and CMV-seronegative.

This chain uses TRBV7-2 with TRBJ2-7; 8 bases line up with TRBD1. The ends lost 3 bases at V and 2 bases at J; junction bases unmatched: 3. The CDR3 has 14 residues. Germline V CDR1 and CDR2: SGHTA, FQGNSA. The CDR3, as DNA: TGTGCCAGCAGCTTCGGACAGGGAACCTACGAGCAGTACTTC. Protein sequence: CASSFGQGTYEQYF. The whole variable domain, filled in from reference TRBV7-2 and TRBJ2-7, reads GAGVSQSPSNKVTEKGKDVELRCDPISGHTALYWYRQSLGQGLEFLIYFQGNSAPDKSGLPSDRFSAERTGGSVSTLTIQRTQQEDSAVYLCASSFGQGTYEQYFGPGTRLTVT.

The rearrangement joins TRBV5-1 to TRBJ2-7; D perhaps matches TRBD2 (5 bases). Germline CDR1 and CDR2: SGHRS and YFSETQ. With 1 base removed from V and 6 bases from J, the gap between germline ends came to 23 bases. This CDR3 contains 17 residues. Here the CDR3 reads CASSLPGRIKRAAEQYF. CDR3 bases: TGCGCCAGCAGCTTGCCGGGCCGGATCAAGAGGGCCGCCGAGCAGTACTTC.

As concerns this clone: Other DNA variants within this sample encode the same CDR3. The chain employs TRBV6-4 and TRBJ2-1, with 14 nucleotides matching TRBD2. The CDR3 contains 15 residues. The J segment lost 5 bases and the V segment lost 3 bases, leaving 0 bases of the junction unmatched. The germline CDR1 and CDR2 sequences are MRHNA and SNTAGT. The DNA for the CDR3 is TGTGCCAGCAGTGAGGGACTAGCGGGGGACAATGAGCAGTTCTTC. This gives the protein CASSEGLAGDNEQFF.

The CDR3 DNA sequence: TGTGCCAGCAGTTTGGGGGCCCATGAGCCCCAGCATTTT. Translation: CASSLGAHEPQHF. The chain recombines TRBV27 with TRBJ1-5, with a weak D call TRBD1 (6 bases). Germline V gives CDR1 MNHEY, CDR2 SMNVEV (reference sequence). V lost 3 bases and J 8 bases, leaving 11 bases between the germline ends. This CDR3 is built from 13 residues.

This clone was recorded only once. The rearrangement joins TRBV4-2 to TRBJ2-1; 7 positions agree with TRBD2. CDR1 and CDR2 from the germline V gene are LGHNA and YNFKEQ. The CDR3 is 14 residues long. V lost 4 bases to trimming and J lost 5 bases; unmatched junction nucleotides: 5. The CDR3 is CASSPLAGDNEQFF. The CDR3 DNA reads TGTGCCAGCAGCCCTTTGGCGGGAGACAATGAGCAGTTCTTC.

The V call is TRBV11-3, the J call TRBJ2-3; 10 nucleotides line up with TRBD2. After removal of 0 bases from V and 5 bases from J, the junction contained 8 bases not matched to a gene. Germline CDR1 SGHNT, CDR2 YENEEA. There are 17 residues in the CDR3. CDR3 bases: TGTGCCAGCAGCTTAGATCCCGCTAGCGGGAGCGGAGATACGCAGTATTTT. Translated: CASSLDPASGSGDTQYF.

As DNA, the CDR3 is TGTGCCAGCAGCCCTTGGACAGGCTCCTACAATGAGCAGTTCTTC. Amino acids: CASSPWTGSYNEQFF. The V gene is TRBV9, the J gene TRBJ2-1, with 7 positions matching TRBD1. Germline lookup yields CDR1 SGDLS and CDR2 YYNGEE. V gave up 4 bases and J gave up 0 bases; unmatched junction bases: 4. The length of the CDR3 is 15 residues.

The rearrangement uses TRBV10-3 and TRBJ2-7, with a weak D call TRBD1 (6 bases). V shed 7 bases and J shed 4 bases, with 14 bases lying between them. Germline CDR1 ENHRY, CDR2 SYGVKD. There are 13 residues in the CDR3. CDR3 in amino acids: CAIIQGFGYEQYF. CDR3 DNA sequence: TGTGCCATCATACAGGGATTTGGATACGAGCAGTACTTC.

This chain uses TRBV5-1 with TRBJ2-1, with D unresolved. Germline V CDR1 and CDR2: SGHRS, YFSETQ. V lost 4 bases, J lost 15 bases, and 20 bases lay in between. The CDR3 is made up of 13 amino acids. The chain's CDR3 is CASSLFDSTHAFF. DNA for the CDR3: TGCGCCAGCAGCCTTTTTGACTCCACCCACGCGTTCTTC.

CDR3 sequence (DNA): TGTGCCAGCAGTGAGATAGCGAGGGGAGGTGCCCAACAGCCCCAGCATTTT. It is translated as CASSEIARGGAQQPQHF. The chain combines TRBV2 with TRBJ1-5; possible D gene TRBD1, 5 bases. CDR1 and CDR2 (germline): SNHLY, FYNNEI. This CDR3 has 17 residues. The V gene lost 3 bases and the J gene lost 7 bases, with 22 bases spanning the gap.

This chain links TRBV4-1 with TRBJ1-4; 7 bases agree with TRBD1. The V gene end was trimmed by 5 bases and the J gene end by 5 bases; junction bases not matched to a gene: 5. The germline CDR1 and CDR2 sequences are MGHRA and YSYEKL. This CDR3 contains 14 residues. CDR3 residues: CASSRGTVNEKLFF. The CDR3 DNA is TGCGCCAGCAGCAGAGGGACAGTCAATGAAAAACTGTTTTTT.

The chain combines TRBV11-3 with TRBJ2-1; 9 bases agree with TRBD1. Losses at the gene ends were 8 bases for V and 6 bases for J; bases not matched to a gene: 2. CDR3 length equals 12 residues. Germline lookup yields CDR1 SGHNT and CDR2 YENEEA. CDR3 region: CASDRGINEQFF. CDR3 sequence (DNA): TGTGCCAGCGACAGGGGGATCAATGAGCAGTTCTTC.

The rearrangement links TRBV5-1 to TRBJ1-1, with a weak D call TRBD1 (6 bases). V was cut by 1 base and J by 0 bases, with 10 bases left in between. The CDR3 is made up of 15 amino acids. The germline CDR1 and CDR2 sequences are SGHRS and YFSETQ. The CDR3 loop reads CASSLLTGMNTEAFF. The CDR3 DNA reads TGCGCCAGCAGCTTGTTAACAGGGATGAACACTGAAGCTTTCTTT.

CDR3 nucleotides: TGTGCTAAAGGGGCAGGGAACACCGGGGAGCTGTTTTTT. Protein: CAKGAGNTGELFF. This chain uses TRBV7-7 with TRBJ2-2, with D possibly TRBD1 on 5 matching bases. This CDR3 has 13 residues. CDR1 and CDR2 from the germline V gene are SSHAT and FNYEAQ (reference sequence).

The chain carries TRBV2 and TRBJ2-2; 11 positions agree with TRBD2. V lost 3 bases to trimming and J lost 6 bases; unmatched junction nucleotides: 3. Looked up from germline, CDR1 is SNHLY and CDR2 is FYNNEI. The CDR3 contains 15 residues. This chain's CDR3 is CASSDSGRAPGELFF. The CDR3 DNA sequence: TGTGCCAGCAGTGATAGCGGGAGGGCCCCCGGGGAGCTGTTTTTT.

This rearrangement joins TRBV13 to TRBJ2-2; 11 bases fit TRBD2. This CDR3 is 16 amino acids long. V shed 0 bases, J shed 7 bases, and the junction held 4 bases outside the gene matches. CDR1 is PRHDT and CDR2 is FYEKMQ in the germline V gene (reference sequence). CDR3 DNA: TGTGCCAGCAGCTTAGGACTAGCGGGAGTTGTCGGGGAGCTGTTTTTT. This codes for CASSLGLAGVVGELFF.

The genes are TRBV6-5 and TRBJ1-2; D unresolved. CDR1 is MNHEY and CDR2 is SVGAGI in the germline V gene. The CDR3 has 14 amino acids. Trimming removed 5 bases at V and 4 bases at J, with 14 bases between. CDR3 residues: CASSPSVGAYGYTF. For the CDR3, the DNA is TGTGCCAGCAGTCCCTCGGTTGGAGCCTATGGCTACACCTTC.

This sequence joins TRBV19 and TRBJ2-7; D possibly corresponds to TRBD2 (5 bases). The germline V and J ends were trimmed by 3 bases and 4 bases, with 16 bases remaining between them. From germline, CDR1 is LNHDA and CDR2 SQIVND (reference sequence). The CDR3 spans 15 residues. The CDR3, as DNA: TGTGCCAGTAGTATCAGGTGGGGAGACTTATACGAGCAGTACTTC. Its translation is CASSIRWGDLYEQYF.

The J gene is TRBJ1-1, the V gene TRBV5-1; the D gene is possibly TRBD1 (6 bases). The V end lost 2 bases, the J end lost 1 base, and 12 bases lay between the germline ends. CDR1 is SGHRS and CDR2 is YFSETQ in the germline V gene. The CDR3 loop spans 15 amino acids. CDR3 DNA: TGCGCCAGCAGCTTCTATGACAGGACGAACACTGAAGCTTTCTTT. It codes for CASSFYDRTNTEAFF.

The V and J genes are TRBV19 and TRBJ2-7; D is perhaps TRBD1 (5 bases). Germline CDR1 is LNHDA and CDR2 is SQIVND (reference sequence). V was pared by 3 bases and J by 3 bases, with 12 bases between. This CDR3 is built from 14 residues. CDR3 loop: CASSMAGWSYEQYF. DNA for the CDR3: TGTGCCAGTAGTATGGCAGGGTGGAGCTACGAGCAGTACTTC.

The genes are TRBV11-3 and TRBJ2-7, with D possibly TRBD1 on 6 matching bases. Trimming pared 0 bases from V and 10 bases from J, leaving 16 bases between. The CDR3 sequence is 14 residues long. The germline V gene has CDR1 SGHNT and CDR2 YENEEA. CDR3 nucleotide sequence: TGTGCCAGCAGCTTAGACACAGAGGGGGTTGGACAGTACTTC. Translating it yields CASSLDTEGVGQYF.

The V gene is TRBV5-1, the J gene TRBJ1-1; a possible D gene is TRBD1 (5 bases). Trimming took 0 bases from V and 0 from J, leaving 12 bases between them. The CDR3 runs to 16 residues. Germline values: CDR1 SGHRS, CDR2 YFSETQ. This CDR3 reads CASSLAGGIMNTEAFF. CDR3 nucleotides: TGCGCCAGCAGCTTGGCCGGGGGGATCATGAACACTGAAGCTTTCTTT.